This T cell receptor beta chain was recorded in a study of tumor-infiltrating lymphocytes in primary liver carcinoma. As for the study in general: Samples gave roughly 3.65 to 7.13 million productive TCRbeta reads, similar across tissue types.

Study-level results: Tumor-adjacent and tumor-blood pairs displayed less overlap than did pairs of tumor regions.

Co-extraction of RNA and DNA was performed on about 18-33 mg of unsorted bulk tissue. Through surgical resection, the patients' primary liver carcinoma was treated. The study enrolled treatment-naive patients with chronic HBV infection. The CDR3 sequence is 13 residues long. The germline CDR1 and CDR2 sequences are LNHDA and SQIVND (reference sequence). The V gene lost 3 bases and the J gene lost 6 bases, with 9 bases spanning the gap. As for this clonotype: Its antigen remains unidentified.

Total RNA amounting to 500 ng was the source from which TCR beta cDNA was made with a constant-region primer. Three rounds of nested multiplex PCR with slightly modified ARM-PCR produced TCR beta libraries. For roughly 10 cycles apiece, the opening two PCR rounds ran with TRBV1-TRBV30 forward primers and a C-beta reverse primer. TCRdb ran MiXCR on the multiplex PCR reads and lists one entry per CDR3 protein. The data hold about 120,000 distinct CDR3 sequences, with roughly 75% observed a single time. This clonotype originated in a woman aged 55 to 70 with primary liver carcinoma and hepatitis B virus infection. Sequencing was performed on tumor-adjacent normal liver tissue. The chain couples TRBV19 to TRBJ2-1; D uncertain. The CDR3 spells CASSILARNEQFF. The CDR3 DNA reads as TGTGCCAGTAGTATTCTGGCCCGCAATGAGCAGTTCTTC.